Below are 19 T cell receptor beta chains sequenced from a single sample in a study of blood T cell repertoires in COVID-19. Using immunoSEQ multiplex PCR, the repertoire was profiled, and TCRdb retains in-frame clones only, with some absent. The top ten hold roughly 30% of the sample, which has tens of thousands of clones, around three quarters seen once. Sequencing was carried out using peripheral blood. These receptors came from a woman aged 80 or over with acute or convalescent COVID-19.

This chain connects TRBV5-4 to TRBJ2-2; 7 bases are a match to TRBD2. V was pared by 0 bases and J by 6 bases, with 5 bases of the junction left unmatched. This CDR3 has 15 amino acids. From germline, CDR1 is SGHNT and CDR2 YYREEE (reference sequence). The CDR3 DNA reads TGTGCCAGCAGCTTGGAATGGGGGAGGGCCGGGGAGCTGTTTTTT. Amino acid sequence: CASSLEWGRAGELFF. Combining the CDR3 with reference TRBV5-4 and TRBJ2-2 gives the whole variable domain ETGVTQSPTHLIKTRGQQVTLRCSSQSGHNTVSWYQQALGQGPQFIFQYYREEENGRGNFPPRFSGLQFPNYSSELNVNALELDDSALYLCASSLEWGRAGELFFGEGSRLTVL.

Comments on this clone: Within the sample, other DNA sequences also encode this same CDR3. The V call is TRBV7-9, the J call TRBJ1-2; TRBD1 aligns across 8 bases. CDR1 SEHNR and CDR2 FQNEAQ come from the germline V gene (reference sequence). The CDR3 length is 13 residues. Unmatched junction bases numbered 3, after V lost 3 bases and J lost 6 bases. CDR3 residues: CASSFGQGHGYTF. The CDR3 nucleotides are TGTGCCAGCAGCTTCGGACAGGGTCATGGCTACACCTTC. Full variable domain (rest looked up from reference TRBV7-9 and TRBJ1-2): DTGVSQNPRHKITKRGQNVTFRCDPISEHNRLYWYRQTLGQGPEFLTYFQNEAQLEKSRLLSDRFSAERPKGSFSTLEIQRTEQGDSAMYLCASSFGQGHGYTFGSGTRLTVV.

The chain combines TRBV10-3 with TRBJ1-5, with D hard to call. Germline V gene data show CDR1 as ENHRY and CDR2 as SYGVKD. The V and J ends lost 0 bases and 3 bases respectively, with 12 bases between them. The length of the CDR3 is 16 residues. In nucleotides, the CDR3 is TGTGCCATCAGTGAGTCTATGTTGGCAAACAATCAGCCCCAGCATTTT. It specifies CAISESMLANNQPQHF.

The chain joins TRBV18 to TRBJ1-2, with 7 positions matching TRBD1. Germline V gene data show CDR1 as KGHSH and CDR2 as LQKENI. The J segment lost 2 bases and the V segment lost 3 bases, leaving 6 bases of the junction unmatched. The CDR3 consists of 15 residues. Here the CDR3 reads CASSPASGQNYGYTF. The CDR3 DNA reads TGTGCCAGCTCACCGGCCTCGGGACAGAACTATGGCTACACCTTC.

The genes are TRBV21-1 and TRBJ1-4. TRBV21-1 is classified as a pseudogene. This CDR3 has 18 residues. The CDR3 coding sequence is TGTGCCAGCAGCAACCGCCCGATAGTACGGGGGAGGGGCGAAAAACTGTTTTTT. Translated: CASSNRPIVRGRGEKLFF.

The DNA for the CDR3 is TGTGCCAGTACCGTTGGCGGGAGCTCAAGGAATGAGCAGTTCTTC. Amino acid sequence: CASTVGGSSRNEQFF. The chain employs TRBV19 and TRBJ2-1, with 7 bases fitting TRBD2. The V gene's germline CDR1 is LNHDA and CDR2 SQIVND (reference sequence). V dropped 7 bases and J dropped 7; count of bases not matched to a gene: 13. The CDR3 is 15 residues long.

The J gene is TRBJ2-5, the V gene TRBV6-2 or TRBV6-3; weak D call: TRBD1 (5 bases). The CDR3 loop spans 14 amino acids. V was clipped by 6 bases and J by 5 bases, with 16 bases between them. The V gene's germline CDR1 is MNHEY and CDR2 SVGEGT. The CDR3 sequence: CASRPWAGRETQYF. CDR3 nucleotide sequence: TGTGCCAGCAGGCCTTGGGCAGGGCGGGAGACCCAGTACTTC.

This chain links TRBV7-2 with TRBJ2-7; D is uncertain. The V end lost 0 bases, the J end lost 4 bases, and 10 bases lay between the germline ends. Germline V gene sequence: CDR1 SGHTA, CDR2 FQGNSA. This CDR3 has 14 residues. The CDR3 here is CASSLAVGAYEQYF. CDR3 sequence (DNA): TGTGCCAGCAGCTTAGCGGTGGGCGCGTACGAGCAGTACTTC.

This chain connects TRBV30 to TRBJ2-3; 10 bases are a match to TRBD1. V shed 5 bases and J 4 bases; nucleotides not matched to a gene: 6. Germline lookup yields CDR1 GTSNPN and CDR2 SVGIG (reference sequence). The CDR3 loop spans 14 amino acids. The CDR3 loop is CAWGDRGQADTQYF. CDR3 coding DNA: TGTGCCTGGGGAGACAGGGGGCAGGCAGATACGCAGTATTTT.

In its sample, this clone was seen once. The genes are TRBV10-2 and TRBJ2-7, with a tentative D call TRBD1 (5 bases). This CDR3 spans 12 amino acids. CDR1 is WSHSY and CDR2 is SAAADI in the germline V gene. Trimming took 6 bases from V and 2 from J, leaving 8 bases between them. CDR3 region: CASRQGPYEQYF. The DNA for the CDR3 is TGCGCCAGCAGGCAGGGCCCCTACGAGCAGTACTTC.

V gene TRBV25-1 combines with J gene TRBJ2-1; D unresolved. This CDR3 comprises 14 residues. V lost 4 bases and J lost 2, with 9 bases in between. Germline values: CDR1 MGHDK, CDR2 SYGVNS. CDR3: CASSVRGTYNEQFF. The DNA for the CDR3 is TGTGCCAGCAGTGTTCGCGGAACCTACAATGAGCAGTTCTTC.

The chain is built from TRBV29-1 and TRBJ1-1, with no clear D. Germline values: CDR1 SQVTM, CDR2 ANQGSEA. V was cut by 0 bases and J by 3 bases, with 11 bases left in between. This CDR3 comprises 14 residues. This chain's CDR3 is CSVEDLARDTEAFF. The CDR3 DNA reads TGCAGCGTTGAAGATCTCGCGAGGGACACTGAAGCTTTCTTT.

The chain joins TRBV5-4 to TRBJ2-7, with D maybe TRBD1 (5 bases). The V end was cut by 4 bases, the J end by 5 bases, with 13 bases between. This CDR3 contains 13 residues. The germline V gene has CDR1 SGHNT and CDR2 YYREEE (reference sequence). The CDR3 protein is CASSPAGSHEQYF. CDR3 bases: TGTGCCAGCAGCCCCGCAGGGTCCCACGAGCAGTACTTC. Full variable domain (outside the CDR3, taken from reference TRBV5-4 and TRBJ2-7): ETGVTQSPTHLIKTRGQQVTLRCSSQSGHNTVSWYQQALGQGPQFIFQYYREEENGRGNFPPRFSGLQFPNYSSELNVNALELDDSALYLCASSPAGSHEQYFGPGTRLTVT.

The chain combines TRBV5-4 with TRBJ1-3; D gene ambiguous. The CDR3 runs to 15 residues. V was shortened by 4 bases and J by 0 bases, with 11 bases between the two germline ends. Germline V gene data show CDR1 as SGHNT and CDR2 as YYREEE (reference sequence). The chain's CDR3 is CASSLAPDSGNTIYF. DNA of the CDR3: TGTGCCAGCAGCCTCGCACCAGACTCTGGAAACACCATATATTTT. Full variable domain (rest looked up from reference TRBV5-4 and TRBJ1-3): ETGVTQSPTHLIKTRGQQVTLRCSSQSGHNTVSWYQQALGQGPQFIFQYYREEENGRGNFPPRFSGLQFPNYSSELNVNALELDDSALYLCASSLAPDSGNTIYFGEGSWLTVV.

The J gene is TRBJ1-5, the V gene TRBV6-2 or TRBV6-3, with 9 bases fitting TRBD1. The CDR3 has 15 amino acids. Germline trimming cut 8 bases from V and 5 bases from J; bases unmatched to any gene: 10. Per the germline V gene, CDR1 is MNHEY and CDR2 is SVGEGT. The CDR3 reads CASRSGTGIYQPQHF. The CDR3 nucleotides are TGTGCCAGCCGTTCCGGGACAGGGATTTATCAGCCCCAGCATTTT.

In this sample, this clone turned up once. The V gene is TRBV19, the J gene TRBJ2-7; 8 bases fit TRBD2. The germline V gene encodes CDR1 LNHDA and CDR2 SQIVND (reference sequence). This CDR3 has 16 residues. The V and J ends lost 4 bases and 2 bases, in that order; junction bases with no gene match: 10. The CDR3 is CASSTAAAGVAYEQYF. CDR3 sequence (DNA): TGTGCCAGTAGTACAGCCGCAGCGGGAGTGGCCTACGAGCAGTACTTC.

The rearrangement links TRBV10-2 to TRBJ2-1; TRBD2 matches at 9 bases. The CDR3 runs 15 residues. With V trimmed by 7 bases and J by 3 bases, 7 bases remained unmatched. The germline gives CDR1 WSHSY, CDR2 SAAADI. This CDR3 reads CASKPSGTVYNEQFF. The CDR3 DNA is TGCGCCAGCAAGCCTAGCGGGACGGTCTACAATGAGCAGTTCTTC.

Only a few counts were recorded for this clone. V gene TRBV28 combines with J gene TRBJ2-1; D uncertain. The germline gives CDR1 MDHEN, CDR2 SYDVKM. The V gene lost 2 bases and the J gene lost 4 bases, with 9 bases spanning the gap. CDR3 size: 14 residues. The CDR3 is CASSLTASYNEQFF. The CDR3 nucleotides are TGTGCCAGCAGTTTAACGGCTAGTTACAATGAGCAGTTCTTC.

The rearrangement joins TRBV2 to TRBJ1-4; no definite D call. CDR1 SNHLY and CDR2 FYNNEI come from the germline V gene. The V end was cut by 4 bases, the J end by 3 bases, with 9 bases between. The CDR3 is 14 amino acids. The CDR3 sequence: CASSVFSANEKLFF. The CDR3 DNA follows: TGTGCCAGCAGTGTATTCTCAGCTAATGAAAAACTGTTTTTT.